The T cell receptor (beta chain) described here comes from a study of OX40 agonist ivuxolimab in advanced cancers. Points on this clone: Its antigen is still unknown.

Study-level findings and limits: At 0.1 to 3.0 mg/kg and by week 6, clonal expansion occurred in CD4+ and CD8+ blood T cells. Some nonresponders additionally presented with little normalized T-cell clonal expansion.

Germline CDR1 and CDR2: ENHRY and SYGVKD. Trimming removed 6 bases from V and 4 bases from J; junction bases left unmatched: 9. The CDR3 runs 15 residues. The table came from immunoSEQ multiplex PCR; TCRdb's copy has only in-frame clones and leaves some out. The sample holds 35,000 to 40,000 clones, roughly 82% seen once. This clonotype was sampled from an adult with an advanced solid tumor such as melanoma, head and neck, liver or kidney cancer. The specimen was CD4+ or CD8+ T cells sorted from blood, collected in a trial of the OX40 agonist ivuxolimab. This sequence joins TRBV10-3 and TRBJ2-1; 7 bases are a match to TRBD1. The CDR3 DNA is TGTGCCATCAGCCGAGAGGGGACAGCTTACAATGAGCAGTTCTTC. Its protein is CAISREGTAYNEQFF.